This T cell receptor (beta chain) was profiled in a study of Graves' ophthalmopathy and Graves' hyperthyroidism. Study summary: Before any treatment, peripheral blood was taken at the initial diagnosis. Overall study findings and caveats: Predictions made by the model for ophthalmopathy progression reached roughly 64% sensitivity and around 72% specificity. Blood contained most expanded thyroid clonotypes exceeding 0.001 frequency.

The study amplified TCR beta CDR3 regions using RNA transcripts. Following a first-round RT-PCR that used HTBI primers, a second-round multiplex PCR was carried out. In TCRdb, the multiplex PCR reads were re-called with MiXCR into one record per CDR3 protein. The table shows about 480,000 distinct CDR3 sequences, with approximately 15% occurring only once. This clonotype showed up many times. What it recognizes is unknown. Clinical symptoms, serum thyroxine, TRAb, thyroid ultrasound and orbital computed tomography were relied on for diagnosis. Sequenced input: blood. The sequence derives from a woman younger than 45 with Graves' ophthalmopathy.

Written as DNA, the CDR3 is TGTGCCAGCCGACCCGAAACCGGGGAGCTGTTTTTT. Translated: CASRPETGELFF. V usage is TRBV12-3 or TRBV12-4 and J usage is TRBJ2-2; no clear D gene. Trimming shortened V by 8 bases and J by 5 bases, and 9 bases separated the two germline ends. This CDR3 region has 12 residues.